The rows below give T cell receptor beta chains drawn from one sample of a study of shared clonotypes between healthy human individuals. The assay was immunoSEQ multiplex PCR, and TCRdb's table has in-frame clones only and misses some. This sample has approximately 1.5 million clones, with 98% found just once. Sequenced sample: naive CD4+ T cells sorted from blood. The source of these receptors is a man aged 25 to 40 in good health. Each CDR3 is given with its conserved first and last residue.

TRBJ2-2,TRBV5-1,CASSLEGQGRSGELFF
TRBJ2-3,TRBV5-1,CASSLSGTSGDTQYF
TRBJ2-5,TRBV28,CASKTTGGAAQYF
TRBJ1-1,TRBV18,CASSLSGQGWENTEAFF
TRBJ2-1,TRBV5-1,CASSPLQAYNEQFF
TRBJ1-2,TRBV6-4,CASSLEGQGAYGYTF
TRBJ1-1,TRBV7-2,CASSDSRANTEAFF
TRBJ2-7,TRBV7-2,CASRLAGSYEQYF
TRBJ2-5,TRBV5-1,CASSLFRGGETQYF
TRBJ2-7,TRBV30,CAWSRDRLSYEQYF
TRBJ1-5,TRBV7-8,CASSSDRGVQPQHF
TRBJ1-2,TRBV4-3,CASSQARTGIWGYTF
TRBJ2-1,TRBV18,CASSPRASGRAGEQFF
TRBJ1-1,TRBV20-1,CSAKLDREAFF
TRBJ1-5,TRBV5-4,CASSFKGAGNQPQHF
TRBJ1-3,TRBV12-5,CASGEGESSGNTIYF
TRBJ1-4,TRBV7-9,CASSPDRAYEKLFF
TRBJ2-6,TRBV6-5,CASSYNRGTGANVLTF
TRBJ2-1,TRBV4-3,CASSQDPAGAYNEQFF
TRBJ2-7,TRBV28,CASSGGTGALGEQYF
TRBJ2-7,TRBV5-6,CASSAAGARGYEQYF
TRBJ2-3,TRBV28,CASRKQGGDTQYF
TRBJ2-7,TRBV30,CAWDRGEYEQYF
TRBJ1-5,TRBV2,CASSETGPNQPQHF